This TCR beta chain was recorded in a study of shared clonotypes between healthy human individuals. Sequencing used immunoSEQ multiplex PCR; TCRdb keeps in-frame clones, though not all of them. Found here are more than 550,000 clones, around 92% of them singletons; the top ten hold roughly 24%. This clone was seen many times. In the naive CD8 group, cells lacked CD45RO and were positively selected for CCR7, so terminally differentiated effector memory CD45RA+ cells were left out. From germline, CDR1 is MNHEY and CDR2 SVGAGI. Trimming removed 5 bases at V and 2 bases at J, with 10 bases between. The CDR3 consists of 13 residues.

The source is a man younger than 45 in good health. This chain connects TRBV6-5 to TRBJ2-7; a weak D match, TRBD1 (5 bases). The sequencing input was naive CD8+ T cells sorted from blood. In nucleotides, the CDR3 is TGTGCCAGCAGTATCGTAGGGGCCTACGAGCAGTACTTC. As protein: CASSIVGAYEQYF.